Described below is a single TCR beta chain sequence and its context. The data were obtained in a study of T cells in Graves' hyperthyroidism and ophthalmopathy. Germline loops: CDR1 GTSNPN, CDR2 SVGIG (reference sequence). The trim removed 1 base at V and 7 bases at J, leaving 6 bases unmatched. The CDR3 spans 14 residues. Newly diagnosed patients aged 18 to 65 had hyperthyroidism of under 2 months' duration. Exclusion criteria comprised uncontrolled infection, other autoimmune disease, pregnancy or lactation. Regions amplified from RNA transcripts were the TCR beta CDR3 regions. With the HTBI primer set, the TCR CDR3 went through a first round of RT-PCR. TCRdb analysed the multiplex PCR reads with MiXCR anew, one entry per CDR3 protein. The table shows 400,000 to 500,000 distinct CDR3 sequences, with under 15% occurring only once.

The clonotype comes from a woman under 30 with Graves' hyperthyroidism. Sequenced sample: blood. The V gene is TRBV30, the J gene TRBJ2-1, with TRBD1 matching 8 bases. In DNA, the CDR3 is TGTGCCTGGAGTGCTCAGGGGGCAGGTAATGAGCAGTTCTTC. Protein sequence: CAWSAQGAGNEQFF.